This is a list of T cell receptor beta chains from one sample in a study of CD8+ T cells in alopecia areata. TCRdb's table, derived via immunoSEQ multiplex PCR, lists solely in-frame clones and lacks some. The sample holds 150,000 to 200,000 clones, roughly 50% seen once. The sequencing input was CD4+ T cells sorted from blood. The receptors shown here come from a human donor in good health. The CDR3 runs from the conserved cysteine through the conserved F or W. The order of the fields is D gene, V gene, CDR3 protein. D genes are given only for firm matches.

D: NA
V: TRBV5-1
CDR3: CASSLATAAGETQYF

D: NA
V: TRBV4-1
CDR3: CASSQRGYEDKNTEAFF

D: TRBD1
V: TRBV29-1
CDR3: CSVDRDRYTF

D: TRBD2
V: TRBV5-1
CDR3: CASSFFQNSGGQDEQFF

D: TRBD2
V: TRBV2
CDR3: CASNLGLAEQFF

D: NA
V: TRBV2
CDR3: CASRERTAHGYTF

D: NA
V: TRBV19
CDR3: CASSTHRPSNEQFF

D: NA
V: TRBV27
CDR3: CASSYGLTSYNEQFF

D: TRBD1
V: TRBV25-1
CDR3: CASTDRGITDTQYF

D: TRBD2
V: TRBV29-1
CDR3: CSAGLAGNTGELFF

D: TRBD2
V: TRBV29-1
CDR3: CSVDWTSGIGEQFF

D: TRBD2
V: TRBV11-2
CDR3: CASRIAGGPIEQFF

D: NA
V: TRBV7-8
CDR3: CASSPRTSRSNTIYF

D: NA
V: TRBV18
CDR3: CASSRTPPYEQYF

D: TRBD2
V: TRBV7-9
CDR3: CASSLSGRSYNEQFF

D: TRBD2
V: TRBV4-1
CDR3: CASSQGPGTSNEQFF

D: NA
V: TRBV2
CDR3: CASNRQLGTEAFF

D: NA
V: TRBV15
CDR3: CATSGHPNTEAFF

D: NA
V: TRBV5-6
CDR3: CASSFPSGYQETQYF

D: NA
V: TRBV27
CDR3: CASGRTWTDTDTQYF

D: NA
V: TRBV5-1
CDR3: CASTRDPIIPEQYF

D: NA
V: TRBV6-5
CDR3: CASSYGDTQYF

D: NA
V: TRBV7-2
CDR3: CASSLALHTEAFF

D: NA
V: TRBV20-1
CDR3: CSTYFGAQYF

D: NA
V: TRBV7-9
CDR3: CASSLVGDTQYF

D: NA
V: TRBV2
CDR3: CASGGQSYEQYF

D: TRBD2
V: TRBV10-3
CDR3: CAIRGGDIQYF

D: NA
V: TRBV30
CDR3: CAWMIRQGRGKLFF

D: NA
V: TRBV2
CDR3: CASSVTGANVLTF

D: NA
V: TRBV11-2
CDR3: CASRPAANTGELFF

D: NA
V: TRBV29-1
CDR3: CSVEDPLDTQYF

D: NA
V: TRBV7-8
CDR3: CASSSRSNLAKNIQYF